These 2 T cell receptor beta chains were all obtained from the same sample, sequenced in a study of beta chain features in type 1 diabetes. Study-wide findings and caveats: In every one of the four CD4+ subsets, TCRB CDR3s were moderately but significantly shorter in Type 1 diabetes patients.

Sequencing targeted expressed TCRB transcripts, as all isolated RNA had been reverse transcribed. The data were produced by immunoSEQ multiplex PCR, yet TCRdb's version contains in-frame clones alone and is incomplete. The sample shows under 200,000 clones, 7.5% to 9.5% of them seen only once. The antigens of these receptors remain unknown. Sequenced material: central memory CD4+ T cells from blood. These receptors all come from a woman younger than 30 with type 1 diabetes.

This clone was detected only a few times. CDR3 coding DNA: TGTGCCAGCAGCGGGGGGACTAGCTACAATGAGCAGTTCTTC. Amino acid sequence: CASSGGTSYNEQFF. V and J are TRBV9 and TRBJ2-1, with 8 bases lining up with TRBD2. CDR3 length equals 14 residues. Germline CDR1 reads SGDLS; CDR2 reads YYNGEE. V lost 3 bases to trimming and J lost 3 bases; unmatched junction nucleotides: 2.

Relative to its sample, this clone is medium-sized. The chain has TRBV7-2 and TRBJ2-5, with a possible D match to TRBD1 (5 bases). There are 13 residues in the CDR3. CDR1 and CDR2 (germline): SGHTA, FQGNSA. V dropped 4 bases and J dropped 2 bases, with 8 bases sitting between them. The CDR3 loop is CASSYRTQETQYF. The CDR3, as DNA: TGTGCCAGCAGCTACAGGACACAAGAGACCCAGTACTTC. The whole variable domain, filled in from reference TRBV7-2 and TRBJ2-5, reads GAGVSQSPSNKVTEKGKDVELRCDPISGHTALYWYRQSLGQGLEFLIYFQGNSAPDKSGLPSDRFSAERTGGSVSTLTIQRTQQEDSAVYLCASSYRTQETQYFGPGTRLLVL.